The clone carrying this T cell receptor (beta chain) has a count of ten or more. One end of the junction fails to match germline, which may point to a read error. TCR beta libraries were built with iRepertoire HTBI primers and Arm-PCR of CDR3 regions. TCRdb analysed the multiplex PCR reads with MiXCR anew, one entry per CDR3 protein. Here the sample spans around 240,000 distinct CDR3 sequences, under 20% being singletons. The data belong to a study of regulatory T cells in long-lasting Graves disease. As to time point: newly diagnosed GD, antithyroid drugs for less than 3 months. Preparation of the TCR library used RNA extracted from PBMCs. CDR3 length equals 13 residues. The germline gives CDR1 SGHTA, CDR2 FQGTGA. A further study also used this sample, focusing on T cells in Graves' hyperthyroidism and ophthalmopathy. That paper adds: Thyroid ultrasound, orbital computed tomography, clinical symptoms, and serum thyroxine and TRAb underpinned diagnoses. A set of HTBI primers served as the primers for a first-round RT-PCR of the TCR CDR3.

Specimen: peripheral blood mononuclear cells (PBMCs), collected at new diagnosis, from a patient treated with antithyroid drugs. J is TRBJ1-1 and V is TRBV7-3; D is ambiguous. The source is a woman in her thirties with Graves disease. The CDR3 nucleotides read TGTGCTAGCAGCTTTTCAGCGAACACTGAAGCTTTCTTT. Protein sequence: CASSFSANTEAFF.